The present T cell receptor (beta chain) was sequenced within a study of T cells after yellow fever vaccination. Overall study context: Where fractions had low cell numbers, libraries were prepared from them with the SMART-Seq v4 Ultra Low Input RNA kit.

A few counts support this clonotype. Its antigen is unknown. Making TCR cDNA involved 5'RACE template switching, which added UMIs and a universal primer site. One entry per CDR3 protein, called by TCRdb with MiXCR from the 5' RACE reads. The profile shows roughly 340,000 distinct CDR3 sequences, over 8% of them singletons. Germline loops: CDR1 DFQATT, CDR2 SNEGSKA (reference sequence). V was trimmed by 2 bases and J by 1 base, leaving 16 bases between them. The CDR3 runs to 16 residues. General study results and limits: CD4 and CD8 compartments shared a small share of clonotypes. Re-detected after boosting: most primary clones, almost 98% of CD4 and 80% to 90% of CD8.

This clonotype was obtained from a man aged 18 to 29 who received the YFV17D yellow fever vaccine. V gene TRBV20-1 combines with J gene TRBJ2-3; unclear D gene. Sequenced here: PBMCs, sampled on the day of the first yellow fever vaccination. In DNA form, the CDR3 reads TGCAGTGCTAGAACACCGGGCCGCCCCGGCACAGATACGCAGTATTTT. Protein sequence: CSARTPGRPGTDTQYF.